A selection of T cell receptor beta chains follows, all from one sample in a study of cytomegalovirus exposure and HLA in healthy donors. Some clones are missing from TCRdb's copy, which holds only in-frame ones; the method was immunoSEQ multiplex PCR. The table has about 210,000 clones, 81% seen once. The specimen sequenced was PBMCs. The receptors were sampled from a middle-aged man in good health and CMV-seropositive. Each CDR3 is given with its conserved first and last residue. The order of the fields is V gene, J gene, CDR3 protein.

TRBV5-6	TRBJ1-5	CASSDRRLVSNQPQHF
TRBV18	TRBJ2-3	CASSTGASGRSGDTQYF
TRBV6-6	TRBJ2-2	CASSWVAGANTGELFF
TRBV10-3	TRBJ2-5	CAISEGQGETQYF
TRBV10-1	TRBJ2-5	CASSVPRTSEEETQYF
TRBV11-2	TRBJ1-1	CASSLGDRNTEAFF
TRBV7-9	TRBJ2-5	CASRPDRSLETQYF
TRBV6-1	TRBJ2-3	CASGEAGGRVDTQYF
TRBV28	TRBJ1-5	CASVWAVGAQPQHF
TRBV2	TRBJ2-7	CASQGYDEQYF
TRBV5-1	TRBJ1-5	CASSKRSRPRNGNQPQHF
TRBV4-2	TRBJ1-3	CASSSKGTGDSGNTIYF
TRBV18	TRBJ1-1	CASSPAGETNTEAFF
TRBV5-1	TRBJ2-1	CASSLSTSGSNEQFF
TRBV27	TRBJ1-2	CASSLEGSYGYTF
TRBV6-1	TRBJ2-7	CASTNRGHGNEQYF
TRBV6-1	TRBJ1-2	CASRQGQGYTF
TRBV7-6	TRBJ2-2	CASSSTGSGELFF
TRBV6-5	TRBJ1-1	CASEWAGNTEAFF
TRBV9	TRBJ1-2	CASSVTHQDGYTF
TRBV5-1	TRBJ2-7	CASSAVGATYEQYF
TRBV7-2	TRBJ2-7	CASSLEQGHEQYF
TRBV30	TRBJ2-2	CAWSAYTGELFF
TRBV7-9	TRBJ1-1	CASSSGTGNTEAFF
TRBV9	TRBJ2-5	CASSPGGLAGARGETQYF
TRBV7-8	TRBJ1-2	CASSLEGYSGAPDYGYTF
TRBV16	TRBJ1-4	CASGDSIGEKLFF
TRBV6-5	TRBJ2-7	CASSSQGSYEQYF
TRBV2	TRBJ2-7	CASSPSGRALYEQYF
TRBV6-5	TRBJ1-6	CATTRGSHSSPLHF
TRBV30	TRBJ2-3	CAWTRGDRVTDTQYF
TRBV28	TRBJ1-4	CASSIGGENEKLFF
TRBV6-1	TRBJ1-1	CASSEEAGGTEAFF
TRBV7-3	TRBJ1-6	CASSPTATGPLHF
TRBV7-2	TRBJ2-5	CASSPGAQETQYF